This T cell receptor (beta chain) was sequenced for a study of shared clonotypes between healthy human individuals (TCRdb year 2020). For the wider study: A few men and a couple of women, aged 18 to 49 years, made up the cohort. For each donor, CD4 naive and CD4 memory were each given three plates, CD8 naive was given two plates, and CD8 memory was given one plate. To estimate repertoire size and how much clonotypes are shared between individuals, the study performed deep sequencing of blood TCR repertoires from a handful of healthy adults. To increase sequencing depth and limit assay-specific biases, different laboratories used diverse techniques to prepare libraries and sequence TCR repertoires. Per donor, leukapheresis produced somewhere between about 0.9 and 10 billion PBMCs.

Using the deep immunoSEQ assay, multiplex PCR amplified TCR CDR3 regions from genomic DNA. Extracted genomic DNA from each cell subset was spread evenly across all wells of several immunoSEQ 96-well plates, with each plate serving as a replicate. For sorted subsets, each replicate PCR was loaded with 150 to 250 ng genomic DNA, equivalent to 32,000 or so T cell genomes. Purified libraries were quantified with a Qubit 3.0 fluorometer, sized on a Bioanalyzer 2100, and re-quantified with the KAPA Library Quantification kit. Every immunoSEQ 96-well plate was sequenced on a separate single-read 150-cycle Illumina NextSeq 550 flow cell. Processing in the source paper ran as follows. Because only junctional sequences without quality scores were contained in the immunoSEQ output, filtering matching that applied to full-length reads could not be performed. Sequences were annotated with PyIR, a Python wrapper for IgBLAST v1.9, using IMGT germline references to assign V/J genes and CDR3. Reads were filtered out if the reads had weak V/J assignments (E-value above 1e-6), no CDR3, stop codons, out-of-frame junctions, or ambiguous translated residues. A V3J clonotype was defined by an identical inferred V gene, J gene, and CDR3 amino acid sequence. The percentage overlap between two repertoires was calculated by dividing the number of shared unique clonotypes by the size of the smaller repertoire. Richness of each repertoire was evaluated using RTK rarefaction, the Chao1 estimator, and Recon v2.1 estimates of unobserved clonotypes. Generation probabilities were computed with OLGA for all TCRbeta clonotypes obtained by the gDNA method from a handful of donors. This immuneACCESS table, as held by TCRdb, lists in-frame sequences with V and J called but not all clones. Of the missing ones, under half trace to an unresolved V gene in checked studies; the others have no known cause. V and J calls and clone size come straight from that table; D and trimming were deduced from the DNA. This sample is represented by 850,000 to 1,100,000 clones; approximately 80% of them were singletons. The top ten clones comprise about 0.94% of the sample.

The junction carries 9 bases between V and J, which are trimmed by 3 bases and 1 base respectively. Inclusive of the bounding cysteine and phenylalanine, the CDR3 is 14 residues long. The sequence is cut down to CDR3 DNA, 42 bases in frame from base 1. From a lookup of the germline V gene (reference sequence), CDR1 and CDR2 are SEHNR and FQNEAQ. The donors were healthy, HIV-negative adults with no recently reported acute infections or vaccinations. Every donor was a Caucasian adult living in Nashville, Tennessee, USA. CD4+ T cells were enriched through magnetic negative selection, after which naive cells were positively selected on CD45RA and the remaining negative fraction served as the memory subset. Blood was obtained by leukapheresis, after which PBMCs were separated by Ficoll-Histopaque density gradient centrifugation and cryopreserved in liquid nitrogen vapor phase. Analytical flow cytometry was used to check the purity and quantity of every magnetically sorted T cell population. Each sorted fraction had its genomic DNA isolated and then quantified by UV absorbance on a Nanodrop 2000c.

This clone occurred a few times. Its antigen is still unknown. Qualities for individual bases were not recorded, and no much larger clone is one base off. This specimen includes other DNA sequences encoding the same CDR3. The investigation overall reported the following: Larger estimated clonotype richness was generally found for naive subsets than for memory subsets. Because the study included only a small number of donors, the genetic and exposure-history diversity represented was limited. Roughly 5% of naive CD4, 3% to 3.5% of naive CD8, 2.3% of memory CD4, and around 0.4% of memory CD8 clonotypes were shared across several donors. Based on pairwise subsampling, the degree of clonotype sharing among donors was expected to be affected by sequencing depth. Compared with non-shared clonotypes, the clonotypes found in all four sorted-subset donors had higher generation probabilities. Even with the large sequencing depth, rarefaction of the sorted-subset datasets indicated that sequencing was incomplete. Sampling was restricted to blood, and TCR repertoires in tissue are likely to differ from TCR repertoires in blood.

This sequence uses TRBV7-9 and TRBJ2-5; a tentative D call is TRBD2 (5 bases match). This sequence was found in a young man in good health. Some clones in this sample may be carry-over from other donors' samples. The sample taken for sequencing was memory CD4+ T cells from PBMCs. The label giving this sample's cell subset or site can be read as: CD45RA-negative fraction. The CDR3 is CASSLGLAQETQYF. The DNA is TGTGCCAGCAGCTTGGGCCTAGCCCAAGAGACCCAGTACTTC.